This TCR beta chain came from a study of blood T cell repertoires in COVID-19. Across the whole study: The cDNA or gDNA used as material had been derived from T cells, B-cell-depleted T cells, or PBMCs.

Trimming took 4 bases from V and 5 from J; bases not matched to a gene: 11. Germline CDR1 is SGHTA and CDR2 is FQGNSA. The CDR3 covers 18 residues. Authors' data handling: Researchers report that nucleated cell counts were estimated from reference gene primer amplification. The repertoire was sequenced with immunoSEQ multiplex PCR; TCRdb's copy has only in-frame clones and lacks some. The V and J calls and clone size were taken over from that table, and D and trimming were inferred from the DNA. Of about 150,000 clones listed, approximately 90% are singletons. This clonotype was obtained from a man in his 60s with active or convalescent COVID-19. Sequenced sample: peripheral blood. The chain couples TRBV7-2 to TRBJ2-5, with 15 bases matching TRBD2. CDR3 residues: CASSYGLAGGPGGETQYF. CDR3 DNA: TGTGCCAGCAGCTATGGACTAGCGGGGGGGCCAGGAGGGGAGACCCAGTACTTC.